Below, 13 T cell receptor beta chains from the same sample are listed, as sequenced in a study of T-cell reconstitution after alpha-beta-depleted transplantation in children. Overall study findings and caveats: When one year had passed after transplant, most T-cell counts and diversity came from newly produced T cells.

The TCRbeta library incorporated unique molecular identifiers. One entry per CDR3 protein results from TCRdb running MiXCR on the PCR reads. The data contain some 300,000 distinct CDR3 sequences, almost 8% of them singletons. These receptors lack a known antigen. Sequenced here: peripheral blood, sampled 360 days after TCRalphabeta/CD19-depleted stem cell transplant. Receptors were obtained from a female patient aged 2-9 years who had a stem cell transplant for Fanconi anemia, so the T cells may come from the graft donor.

This clonotype was picked up many times. J is TRBJ2-5 and V is TRBV9, with D tentatively TRBD1 (5 bases). V lost 0 bases and J lost 1, with 7 bases in between. In germline, CDR1 is SGDLS, CDR2 YYNGEE. The CDR3 spans 14 residues. CDR3 sequence (DNA): TGTGCCAGCAGCGTAGCGACAGTCCAAGAGACCCAGTACTTC. Translating gives CASSVATVQETQYF. Full variable domain (rest looked up from reference TRBV9 and TRBJ2-5): DSGVTQTPKHLITATGQRVTLRCSPRSGDLSVYWYQQSLDQGLQFLIQYYNGEERAKGNILERFSAQQFPDLHSELNLSSLELGDSALYFCASSVATVQETQYFGPGTRLLVL.

This clonotype appeared many times. The chain combines TRBV28 with TRBJ1-3; D possibly corresponds to TRBD1 (6 bases). This CDR3 comprises 15 residues. The germline V gene has CDR1 MDHEN and CDR2 SYDVKM. The V end lost 6 bases, the J end lost 2 bases, and 14 bases lay between the germline ends. The CDR3: CASRYPGGPGNTIYF. The CDR3 DNA follows: TGTGCCAGCAGGTACCCTGGGGGGCCTGGAAACACCATATATTTT.

This clonotype was seen a few times. The V and J genes are TRBV5-1 and TRBJ2-5; either TRBD1 or TRBD2 may fit D (5 bases each). The V end was cut by 4 bases, the J end by 4 bases, with 14 bases between. The CDR3 is made up of 14 amino acids. Germline CDR1 is SGHRS and CDR2 is YFSETQ. In DNA form, the CDR3 reads TGCGCCAGCAGCCTAGGGACGGCTCGAGAGACCCAGTACTTC. Amino acids: CASSLGTARETQYF.

This clonotype was detected a few times. This chain joins TRBV28 and TRBJ2-1; D perhaps matches TRBD2 (6 bases). In germline, CDR1 is MDHEN, CDR2 SYDVKM. Trimming took off 3 bases at V and 5 bases at J, with 26 bases between the two ends. This CDR3 spans 19 amino acids. The DNA of the CDR3 is TGTGCCAGCAGTTTTGGAGCGGGCTTCTCCAAAAGGTTCCACAATGAGCAGTTCTTC. Its translation: CASSFGAGFSKRFHNEQFF.

This chain joins TRBV30 and TRBJ2-7; no definite D call. Germline V gene data show CDR1 as GTSNPN and CDR2 as SVGIG (reference sequence). Between the trimmed V and J ends, which lost 1 base and 3 bases, there was a span of 7 bases. The CDR3 totals 12 residues. The CDR3 coding sequence is TGTGCCTGGAGTGCGGTCCTCTACGAGCAGTACTTC. Translating it yields CAWSAVLYEQYF.

This clonotype showed up just a few times. This rearrangement joins TRBV6-5 to TRBJ2-5; the D gene is possibly TRBD2 (6 bases). The CDR3 is made up of 14 amino acids. V shed 2 bases and J shed 5 bases, with 12 bases lying between them. Germline values: CDR1 MNHEY, CDR2 SVGAGI. The CDR3 DNA is TGTGCCAGCAGTTACGGGGGGTTAAGGGAGACCCAGTACTTC. Translating gives CASSYGGLRETQYF.

The chain uses TRBV6-1 and TRBJ1-1; D perhaps matches TRBD1 (5 bases). The CDR3 totals 12 residues. V shed 5 bases and J shed 8 bases, with 12 bases lying between them. CDR1 is MNHNS, CDR2 SASEGT, per germline. CDR3 nucleotide sequence: TGTGCCAGCAGTCGAGGGACCGCCGAAGCTTTCTTT. Amino acids: CASSRGTAEAFF.

This clonotype has a count of ten or more. The chain is built from TRBV4-3 and TRBJ2-1; D perhaps matches TRBD1 (6 bases). The germline V gene encodes CDR1 LGHNA and CDR2 YSLEER. The CDR3 extends over 15 amino acids. V was pared by 3 bases and J by 1 base, with 10 bases between. The CDR3 sequence: CASSQDSSSYNEQFF. CDR3 DNA: TGCGCCAGCAGCCAGGACAGCTCTTCCTACAATGAGCAGTTCTTC.

V usage is TRBV7-6 and J usage is TRBJ1-1; TRBD1 matches 9 bases. Germline CDR1 and CDR2: SGHVS and FNYEAQ. This CDR3 is 16 amino acids long. V shed 6 bases and J 4 bases; nucleotides not matched to a gene: 12. The DNA of the CDR3 is TGTGCCAGCAGTTTACTTCCGGGACAGGGCCCCACTGAAGCTTTCTTT. It yields the protein CASSLLPGQGPTEAFF.

The V gene is TRBV6-2 or TRBV6-3, the J gene TRBJ2-7; a possible D gene is TRBD2 (5 bases). The CDR3 covers 16 residues. Germline loops: CDR1 MNHEY, CDR2 SVGEGT. V was trimmed by 1 base and J by 2 bases, leaving 15 bases between them. The CDR3 loop is CASSYYITGNAYEQYF. The CDR3 bases are TGTGCCAGCAGTTACTATATCACGGGAAACGCCTACGAGCAGTACTTC.

This clonotype was counted only a few times. The chain couples TRBV6-5 to TRBJ1-3, with 8 bases fitting TRBD1. J lost 2 bases, V lost 5 bases, and 14 bases had no gene match. Germline-derived CDR1 and CDR2 are MNHEY and SVGAGI. CDR3 size: 18 residues. CDR3 DNA: TGTGCCAGCAGTCGTCCAGGACAGGGAAGATGGGCTGGAAACACCATATATTTT. Its translation is CASSRPGQGRWAGNTIYF.

The chain couples TRBV4-1 to TRBJ1-1; D is possibly TRBD1 (6 bases). Trimming removed 4 bases from V and 1 base from J, with 10 bases in between. The germline CDR1 and CDR2 sequences are MGHRA and YSYEKL. The CDR3 is 14 residues long. The CDR3: CASSRYRENTEAFF. CDR3 nucleotides: TGCGCCAGCAGCCGGTACAGGGAGAACACTGAAGCTTTCTTT.

The CDR3 loop is CASSYNPRTSGIYNEQFF. CDR3 DNA: TGTGCCAGCAGTTACAACCCCAGGACTAGCGGCATTTACAATGAGCAGTTCTTC. The chain is built from TRBV6-6 and TRBJ2-1; 10 positions agree with TRBD2. V gave up 2 bases and J gave up 4 bases; unmatched junction bases: 11. CDR3 length: 18 residues. The germline V gene encodes CDR1 MNHNY and CDR2 SVGAGI (reference sequence).